The 28 T cell receptor beta chains below were found in one sample sequenced in a study of early T cells in non-severe SARS-CoV-2 infection. TCRdb re-analysed the 5' RACE reads in MiXCR, keeping a single row per CDR3 protein. The data hold 35,000 to 45,000 distinct CDR3 sequences, with roughly 6% observed a single time. The source was whole blood, collected at baseline. Every receptor here comes from an adult who was a healthcare worker with PCR-confirmed SARS-CoV-2 infection or an uninfected control (not recorded which).

This clonotype was counted at least ten times. The CDR3 DNA reads as TGTGCCAGCAGTTTAGGGGGTGGTCGAAACATTCAGTACTTC. Its protein product is CASSLGGGRNIQYF. V usage is TRBV28 and J usage is TRBJ2-4; D tentatively reads TRBD1 or TRBD2 (5 bases each). Germline loops: CDR1 MDHEN, CDR2 SYDVKM. The CDR3 is 14 residues long. Trimming took 2 bases from V and 6 from J, leaving 11 bases between them.

This clonotype is termed medium-sized. This chain links TRBV7-6 with TRBJ2-1, with a possible D match to TRBD2 (5 bases). V was clipped by 2 bases and J by 10 bases, with 9 bases between them. This CDR3 spans 12 amino acids. CDR1 and CDR2 from the germline V gene are SGHVS and FNYEAQ. Written as DNA, the CDR3 is TGTGCCAGCAGCTTAACGACGGGGGAGCAGTTCTTC. Protein: CASSLTTGEQFF.

This clonotype was observed at least ten times. This chain joins TRBV3-1 and TRBJ2-7, with D unclear. V shed 1 base and J shed 0 bases, with 7 bases lying between them. The V gene's germline CDR1 is LGHDT and CDR2 YNNKEL (reference sequence). The CDR3 runs 14 residues. The CDR3 here is CASSQGHSSYEQYF. CDR3 DNA sequence: TGTGCCAGCAGCCAAGGGCACAGCTCCTACGAGCAGTACTTC.

This sequence joins TRBV12-3 or TRBV12-4 and TRBJ1-1, with 8 positions matching TRBD1. This CDR3 contains 12 residues. The ends lost 6 bases at V and 10 bases at J; junction bases unmatched: 7. Here the CDR3 reads CASSPQGAGAFF. The CDR3 DNA sequence: TGTGCCAGCAGCCCTCAGGGGGCGGGAGCTTTCTTT.

This clonotype was counted at least ten times. The chain is built from TRBV11-2 and TRBJ1-6, with D tentatively TRBD1 (5 bases). Germline CDR1 SGHAT, CDR2 FQNNGV. V lost 8 bases and J lost 7, with 15 bases in between. The CDR3 runs 14 residues. Written as DNA, the CDR3 is TGTGCCAGCGGATTCAGGGTAGAGAATTCACCCCTCCACTTT. Translated, it gives CASGFRVENSPLHF. Supplemented by reference TRBV11-2 and TRBJ1-6, the full variable domain reads EAGVAQSPRYKIIEKRQSVAFWCNPISGHATLYWYQQILGQGPKLLIQFQNNGVVDDSQLPKDRFSAERLKGVDSTLKIQPAKLEDSAVYLCASGFRVENSPLHFGNGTRLTVT.

The chain carries TRBV5-5 and TRBJ1-2; TRBD1 is a possible D gene (6 bases). CDR1 SGHKS and CDR2 YYEKEE come from the germline V gene (reference sequence). Trimming pared 3 bases from V and 4 bases from J, leaving 16 bases between. The CDR3 contains 15 residues. Written as DNA, the CDR3 is TGTGCCAGCAGCTCGACGTCAGGGGACCGCTATGGCTACACCTTC. This sequence encodes CASSSTSGDRYGYTF. The full variable domain, rest sourced from reference TRBV5-5 and TRBJ1-2, is DAGVTQSPTHLIKTRGQQVTLRCSPISGHKSVSWYQQVLGQGPQFIFQYYEKEERGRGNFPDRFSARQFPNYSSELNVNALLLGDSALYLCASSSTSGDRYGYTFGSGTRLTVV.

This clonotype has more than one count but fewer than ten. This sequence joins TRBV28 and TRBJ1-1; D not resolved. Germline V gene lookup returns CDR1 MDHEN and CDR2 SYDVKM. The CDR3 is 12 amino acids. Trimming pared 4 bases from V and 4 bases from J, leaving 7 bases between. The chain's CDR3 is CASSYGGTEAFF. CDR3 nucleotides: TGTGCCAGCAGTTACGGTGGCACTGAAGCTTTCTTT.

The gene calls are TRBV3-1 and TRBJ1-1, with D tentatively TRBD1 (6 bases). V shed 2 bases and J shed 3 bases, with 16 bases lying between them. CDR1 and CDR2 from the germline V gene are LGHDT and YNNKEL (reference sequence). The CDR3 spans 16 residues. The CDR3 is CASSQYWGLMDTEAFF. The CDR3 nucleotides read TGTGCCAGCAGCCAATACTGGGGGCTGATGGACACTGAAGCTTTCTTT.

The table lists this clonotype with many counts. The rearrangement joins TRBV27 to TRBJ2-1; TRBD1 or TRBD2 may be the D gene (6 bases each). The V end lost 2 bases, the J end lost 7 bases, and 12 bases lay between the germline ends. This CDR3 is 14 amino acids long. The germline gives CDR1 MNHEY, CDR2 SMNVEV (reference sequence). Here the CDR3 reads CASSLGGQPNEQFF. The CDR3 coding sequence is TGTGCCAGCAGTTTAGGGGGGCAACCGAATGAGCAGTTCTTC.

This clonotype was detected a few times. The rearrangement links TRBV11-2 to TRBJ2-3; 14 positions agree with TRBD2. This CDR3 is 12 amino acids long. The germline V gene encodes CDR1 SGHAT and CDR2 FQNNGV. Trimming took 5 bases from V and 14 from J; bases not matched to a gene: 3. The DNA for the CDR3 is TGTGCCAGCAGCCCGGGACTAGCGGGGGTGTATTTT. Its translation: CASSPGLAGVYF. The entire variable domain, with the rest obtained from reference TRBV11-2 and TRBJ2-3, is as follows: EAGVAQSPRYKIIEKRQSVAFWCNPISGHATLYWYQQILGQGPKLLIQFQNNGVVDDSQLPKDRFSAERLKGVDSTLKIQPAKLEDSAVYLCASSPGLAGVYFGPGTRLTVL.

This clonotype is large by share. The V call is TRBV7-9, the J call TRBJ2-2; D not resolved. The germline V gene has CDR1 SEHNR and CDR2 FQNEAQ (reference sequence). The CDR3 is 15 residues long. V dropped 0 bases and J dropped 2 bases, with 7 bases sitting between them. CDR3 in amino acids: CASSLAQQNTGELFF. CDR3 nucleotide sequence: TGTGCCAGCAGCTTAGCACAGCAAAACACCGGGGAGCTGTTTTTT.

This clonotype was found a few times. J is TRBJ1-2 and V is TRBV29-1, with 11 bases fitting TRBD1. From germline, CDR1 is SQVTM and CDR2 ANQGSEA. The CDR3 spans 13 residues. V lost 6 bases, J lost 7 bases, and 7 bases stayed unmatched. The CDR3 region has the DNA TGCAGCGTCCAACTGGACAGGGGGCTTGGCTACACCTTC. Translating it yields CSVQLDRGLGYTF.

The chain recombines TRBV18 with TRBJ2-1; 8 nucleotides match TRBD1. Trimming took 3 bases from V and 5 from J; bases not matched to a gene: 3. This CDR3 spans 14 amino acids. Germline V lookup: CDR1 KGHSH, CDR2 LQKENI. The CDR3 loop is CASSPDRGNNEQFF. The CDR3 bases are TGTGCCAGCTCACCCGACAGGGGAAACAATGAGCAGTTCTTC.

V and J are TRBV7-8 and TRBJ1-6; 7 positions match TRBD1. Trimming at V came to 3 bases and at J to 4 bases, leaving 6 bases not matched to a gene. The germline gives CDR1 SGHVS, CDR2 FQNEAQ. This CDR3 spans 16 amino acids. CDR3 region: CASSFRTGGYNSPLHF. CDR3 nucleotides: TGTGCCAGCAGCTTTAGGACAGGAGGGTATAATTCACCCCTCCACTTT.

The chain carries TRBV20-1 and TRBJ2-3, with TRBD2 identical over 7 bases. V shed 3 bases and J 0 bases; nucleotides not matched to a gene: 3. The CDR3 is 14 amino acids. CDR1 and CDR2 from the germline V gene are DFQATT and SNEGSKA (reference sequence). This chain's CDR3 is CSASWGGSTDTQYF. The CDR3 DNA reads as TGCAGTGCTAGCTGGGGGGGTAGCACAGATACGCAGTATTTT.

Many counts were recorded for this clonotype. The chain joins TRBV20-1 to TRBJ2-2; no definite D call. Between the trimmed V and J ends, which lost 1 base and 2 bases, there was a span of 2 bases. Germline V lookup: CDR1 DFQATT, CDR2 SNEGSKA (reference sequence). The CDR3 is 12 residues long. In nucleotides, the CDR3 is TGCAGTGCTAGAGTAAACACCGGGGAGCTGTTTTTT. It specifies CSARVNTGELFF.

This clonotype was picked up many times. This rearrangement joins TRBV20-1 to TRBJ2-2; 11 bases are shared with TRBD2. Germline V gene data show CDR1 as DFQATT and CDR2 as SNEGSKA (reference sequence). This CDR3 has 16 residues. J lost 0 bases, V lost 4 bases, and 4 bases had no gene match. The CDR3: CSAKPGLAANTGELFF. The CDR3 DNA reads TGCAGTGCTAAACCGGGACTAGCGGCGAACACCGGGGAGCTGTTTTTT.

This clonotype has a count of ten or more. The chain links TRBV7-2 to TRBJ1-1; 7 bases are a match to TRBD1. Per the germline V gene, CDR1 is SGHTA and CDR2 is FQGNSA. Trimming took 6 bases from V and 1 from J; bases not matched to a gene: 8. The CDR3 is made up of 15 amino acids. CDR3: CASRSQGISNTEAFF. In DNA, the CDR3 is TGTGCCAGCAGATCACAGGGGATTTCGAACACTGAAGCTTTCTTT.

V is TRBV7-6 and J is TRBJ2-1; D is undetermined. The CDR3 sequence is 15 residues long. Germline V lookup: CDR1 SGHVS, CDR2 FNYEAQ. V was shortened by 1 base and J by 0 bases, with 7 bases between the two germline ends. In DNA form, the CDR3 reads TGTGCCAGCAGCTTAGAACTCATCTCCTACAATGAGCAGTTCTTC. The encoded protein is CASSLELISYNEQFF.

The DNA for the CDR3 is TGTGCCAGCAGACCACAGGGGGCAAAGGCGAATGGCTACACCTTC. Protein sequence: CASRPQGAKANGYTF. The rearrangement joins TRBV5-6 to TRBJ1-2; 9 bases are a match to TRBD1. Germline V CDR1 and CDR2: SGHDT, YYEEEE. This CDR3 comprises 15 residues. The junction had 11 bases not matched to a gene; V was cut back by 5 bases and J by 6 bases.

The chain has TRBV12-3 or TRBV12-4 and TRBJ2-7; 7 nucleotides agree with TRBD1. The CDR3 loop spans 17 amino acids. J was trimmed by 0 bases and V by 5 bases; bases with no gene match: 13. The CDR3 nucleotides read TGTGCCAGCAGTCCCGGGGTTCCGGGACAGCCCTCCTACGAGCAGTACTTC. It encodes CASSPGVPGQPSYEQYF.

This clonotype occurred a few times. The chain links TRBV7-9 to TRBJ1-1; 8 positions match TRBD1. This CDR3 contains 13 residues. V lost 4 bases to trimming and J lost 7 bases; unmatched junction nucleotides: 5. Germline V gives CDR1 SEHNR, CDR2 FQNEAQ (reference sequence). The CDR3 is CASSSDRGFEAFF. CDR3 nucleotide sequence: TGTGCCAGCAGCTCCGACAGGGGATTTGAAGCTTTCTTT.

This clonotype has a count of ten or more. V is TRBV4-3 and J is TRBJ2-6; unclear D gene. V shed 1 base and J shed 1 base, with 11 bases lying between them. The CDR3 has 17 amino acids. Germline-derived CDR1 and CDR2 are LGHNA and YSLEER. CDR3 protein: CASSQVHLRSGANVLTF. In DNA form, the CDR3 reads TGCGCCAGCAGCCAAGTTCACCTTAGGTCTGGGGCCAACGTCCTGACTTTC.

This clonotype has ten or more counts. The chain recombines TRBV27 with TRBJ2-7; either TRBD1 or TRBD2 may fit D (5 bases each). This CDR3 spans 13 amino acids. V gave up 7 bases and J gave up 3 bases, with 13 bases separating them. Germline V gene data show CDR1 as MNHEY and CDR2 as SMNVEV (reference sequence). The DNA of the CDR3 is TGTGCCAGCACCCCCCGGGGCAGCTACGAGCAGTACTTC. Translation: CASTPRGSYEQYF.

The V call is TRBV3-1, the J call TRBJ2-7; D is uncertain. Trimming took 0 bases from V and 0 from J, leaving 9 bases between them. Germline V gene lookup returns CDR1 LGHDT and CDR2 YNNKEL (reference sequence). This CDR3 comprises 15 residues. The CDR3 DNA is TGTGCCAGCAGCCAAGATGGAGTGAGCTCCTACGAGCAGTACTTC. It translates to CASSQDGVSSYEQYF.

This clonotype was counted only a few times. This chain connects TRBV11-3 to TRBJ1-1, with D possibly matching TRBD1 (5 bases). This CDR3 comprises 12 residues. V was cut by 5 bases and J by 5 bases, with 9 bases left in between. Germline CDR1 is SGHNT and CDR2 is YENEEA. The CDR3 sequence is CASSGGETEAFF. The CDR3 DNA follows: TGTGCCAGCAGCGGGGGTGAGACTGAAGCTTTCTTT.

In its sample, this clonotype was seen many times. This chain joins TRBV20-1 and TRBJ1-1; TRBD1 is a possible D gene (6 bases). The ends were cut back, 6 bases at V and 0 bases at J, with 11 bases in the middle. Germline V CDR1 and CDR2: DFQATT, SNEGSKA (reference sequence). CDR3 length: 13 amino acids. The CDR3 nucleotides read TGCAGTGCCCAGACAGGAATGAACACTGAAGCTTTCTTT. Translated: CSAQTGMNTEAFF.

This clonotype came up once. The CDR3: CASSLDGAAQETQYF. CDR3 in DNA: TGTGCCAGCAGCCTCGACGGGGCGGCACAAGAGACCCAGTACTTC. The chain joins TRBV7-2 to TRBJ2-5, with D perhaps matching TRBD1 or TRBD2 (5 bases each). Trimming left V 5 bases short and J 2 bases short, with 15 bases between. The CDR3 extends over 15 amino acids. CDR1 SGHTA and CDR2 FQGNSA come from the germline V gene. Using reference TRBV7-2 and TRBJ2-5 for the parts outside the CDR3, the full variable domain is GAGVSQSPSNKVTEKGKDVELRCDPISGHTALYWYRQSLGQGLEFLIYFQGNSAPDKSGLPSDRFSAERTGGSVSTLTIQRTQQEDSAVYLCASSLDGAAQETQYFGPGTRLLVL.